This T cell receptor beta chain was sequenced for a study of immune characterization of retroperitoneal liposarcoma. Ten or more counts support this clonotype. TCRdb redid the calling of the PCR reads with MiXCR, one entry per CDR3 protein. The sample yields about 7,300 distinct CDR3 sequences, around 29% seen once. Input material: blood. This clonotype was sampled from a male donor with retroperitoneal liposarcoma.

CDR3 protein: CASTPGRVPMGDRGRLQPQHF. As DNA, the CDR3 is TGTGCCAGCACGCCGGGACGGGTTCCCATGGGGGACAGGGGGCGCCTGCAGCCCCAGCATTTT. V gene TRBV12-3 or TRBV12-4 combines with J gene TRBJ1-5, with TRBD1 matching over 12 bases. Trimming removed 7 bases from V and 7 bases from J; junction bases left unmatched: 26. The CDR3 is made up of 21 amino acids.